The 25 T cell receptor beta chains below all came from one sample that was sequenced in a study of identical twins. TCRdb re-derived calls from the 5' RACE reads in MiXCR, one entry per CDR3 protein. The data hold some 760,000 distinct CDR3 sequences, with over 15% observed a single time. These sequences were also reported in another study, on T cells expressing NK-cell markers.

The specimen sequenced was PBMCs. These receptors all come from a young woman in good health.

This CDR3 reads CASSLDLWANVLTF. In DNA, the CDR3 is TGTGCCAGCAGCTTAGATCTGTGGGCCAACGTCCTGACTTTC. The chain is built from TRBV11-2 and TRBJ2-6; D gene uncertain. The CDR3 contains 14 residues. CDR1 and CDR2 (germline): SGHAT, FQNNGV. V lost 0 bases and J lost 5, with 5 bases in between.

The genes are TRBV7-2 and TRBJ2-2; no clear D gene. CDR3 size: 12 residues. The ends were cut back, 1 base at V and 9 bases at J, with 6 bases in the middle. Germline V lookup: CDR1 SGHTA, CDR2 FQGNSA. CDR3 nucleotides: TGTGCCAGCAGCTTAGGCAGCAGGGAGCTGTTTTTT. It specifies CASSLGSRELFF.

The chain employs TRBV20-1 and TRBJ2-1; D unclear. V lost 6 bases and J lost 9, with 15 bases in between. The CDR3 has 12 residues. Germline assignment: CDR1 DFQATT and CDR2 SNEGSKA (reference sequence). The CDR3 bases are TGCAGTGCCTCAGTAGGGTCTAGTGAGCAGTTCTTC. It encodes CSASVGSSEQFF.

CDR3 protein: CASSTAGLLYEQYF. The CDR3 DNA reads TGTGCCAGCAGTACAGCGGGACTCCTTTACGAGCAGTACTTC. The rearrangement links TRBV12-3 or TRBV12-4 to TRBJ2-7; 7 bases match TRBD2. The V segment lost 5 bases and the J segment 4 bases; nucleotides outside the gene matches: 8. The CDR3 loop spans 14 amino acids.

In its sample, this clonotype was seen a few times. The rearrangement links TRBV12-3 or TRBV12-4 to TRBJ1-6; maybe TRBD1 (5 bases). The CDR3 is 14 amino acids. Trimming removed 4 bases at V and 8 bases at J, with 12 bases between. CDR3 coding DNA: TGTGCCAGCAGTTACCGCGGGACGGATTCACCCCTCCACTTT. Translated: CASSYRGTDSPLHF.

The rearrangement links TRBV5-6 to TRBJ2-1; 12 bases fit TRBD2. The CDR3 contains 15 residues. The V gene's germline CDR1 is SGHDT and CDR2 YYEEEE. The J segment lost 8 bases and the V segment lost 4 bases, leaving 7 bases of the junction unmatched. The CDR3 reads CASSPGLAGRDEQFF. In DNA form, the CDR3 reads TGTGCCAGCAGCCCTGGACTAGCGGGAAGGGATGAGCAGTTCTTC.

The chain's CDR3 is CASGAREQYF. CDR3 nucleotides: TGTGCCAGCGGGGCGCGGGAGCAGTACTTC. The genes are TRBV12-3 or TRBV12-4 and TRBJ2-7, with D possibly being TRBD1 (5 bases). CDR3 length equals 10 residues. Trimming took off 8 bases at V and 7 bases at J, with 9 bases between the two ends.

This clonotype turned up a few times. The chain is built from TRBV3-1 and TRBJ2-7; the match to TRBD1 covers 7 bases. CDR3 size: 16 residues. Losses at the gene ends were 0 bases for V and 3 bases for J; bases not matched to a gene: 8. Germline V gene sequence: CDR1 LGHDT, CDR2 YNNKEL (reference sequence). Here the CDR3 reads CASSQEKGASVYEQYF. CDR3 nucleotide sequence: TGTGCCAGCAGCCAAGAAAAGGGGGCGTCCGTCTACGAGCAGTACTTC.

To note about this clonotype: Germline is not matched at one junction end, which may reflect a read error. The chain couples TRBV12-3 or TRBV12-4 to TRBJ1-5, with 9 bases fitting TRBD1. The CDR3 totals 15 residues. CDR3 sequence: CACSLGQGNNQPQHF. The CDR3 DNA reads TGTGCCTGCAGTCTAGGACAGGGGAACAATCAGCCCCAGCATTTT.

CDR3 coding DNA: TGTGCCAGCAGTAGGGGGGCCCTCCCCTACGAGCAGTACTTC. The encoded protein is CASSRGALPYEQYF. The rearrangement uses TRBV12-3 or TRBV12-4 and TRBJ2-7, with D perhaps given as TRBD1 or TRBD2 (6 bases each). The ends were cut back, 5 bases at V and 2 bases at J, with 13 bases in the middle. CDR3 length: 14 amino acids.

This clonotype was observed a handful of times. The chain links TRBV5-1 to TRBJ2-5; unclear D gene. Germline lookup yields CDR1 SGHRS and CDR2 YFSETQ. The germline V and J ends were trimmed by 0 bases and 3 bases, with 9 bases remaining between them. The CDR3 has 14 amino acids. The CDR3, as DNA: TGCGCCAGCAGCTTGGCGAATCAGGAAGAGACCCAGTACTTC. Its protein product is CASSLANQEETQYF.

CDR3 sequence (DNA): TGTGCCAGCAGTTTAGGGACTCGGAGGGGAGTTAATGAGCAGTTCTTC. It translates to CASSLGTRRGVNEQFF. The chain joins TRBV12-3 or TRBV12-4 to TRBJ2-1, with D perhaps matching TRBD2 (6 bases). CDR3 length: 16 residues. The ends were cut back, 1 base at V and 7 bases at J, with 17 bases in the middle.

This clonotype has ten or more counts. The chain uses TRBV7-2 and TRBJ2-3; D assignment may be TRBD1 or TRBD2 (5 bases each). Deletions cut 3 bases from V and 3 bases from J, with 13 bases between. The V gene's germline CDR1 is SGHTA and CDR2 FQGNSA. The CDR3 is 15 amino acids. The CDR3: CASSFSGRWTDTQYF. The CDR3 bases are TGTGCCAGCAGCTTTTCGGGGCGTTGGACAGATACGCAGTATTTT.

In this sample, this clonotype turned up a few times. The chain is built from TRBV10-2 and TRBJ1-1; unclear D gene. Germline assignment: CDR1 WSHSY and CDR2 SAAADI. The V and J ends lost 4 bases and 3 bases respectively, with 9 bases between them. This CDR3 has 13 residues. In DNA form, the CDR3 reads TGCGCCAGCAGTGGAGGACTGTACACTGAAGCTTTCTTT. It encodes CASSGGLYTEAFF.

V and J are TRBV3-1 and TRBJ2-4, with D possibly being TRBD1 or TRBD2 (5 bases each). The CDR3 is 15 residues long. With 1 base removed from V and 3 bases from J, the gap between germline ends came to 10 bases. The V gene's germline CDR1 is LGHDT and CDR2 YNNKEL (reference sequence). The CDR3 is CASSQAGTGKNIQYF. CDR3 bases: TGTGCCAGCAGCCAAGCAGGGACGGGCAAAAACATTCAGTACTTC.

This clonotype was recorded a few times. The V call is TRBV24-1, the J call TRBJ2-5; weak D call: TRBD2 (5 bases). CDR1 and CDR2 from the germline V gene are KGHDR and SFDVKD. V was clipped by 5 bases and J by 0 bases, with 6 bases between them. The CDR3 length is 13 residues. The CDR3 sequence: CATSATNQETQYF. CDR3 sequence (DNA): TGTGCCACCAGTGCGACTAACCAAGAGACCCAGTACTTC.

The V call is TRBV6-5, the J call TRBJ1-1, with 10 bases matching TRBD1. In germline, CDR1 is MNHEY, CDR2 SVGAGI. The CDR3 runs 15 residues. With 4 bases clipped from V and 5 bases from J, the junction kept 7 bases outside the gene matches. CDR3 nucleotides: TGTGCCAGCAGTTCCCCCGACAGGGGGCATACTGAAGCTTTCTTT. It encodes CASSSPDRGHTEAFF.

The J gene is TRBJ1-1, the V gene TRBV5-1; D remains ambiguous. With 0 bases removed from V and 1 base from J, the gap between germline ends came to 7 bases. The CDR3 extends over 14 amino acids. Germline CDR1 SGHRS, CDR2 YFSETQ. The CDR3 coding sequence is TGCGCCAGCAGCTTGGGGTTTGCGAACACTGAAGCTTTCTTT. Its translation is CASSLGFANTEAFF.

This clonotype was counted a few times. Written as DNA, the CDR3 is TGTGCCAGCAGGCCCTGGACCGAGACTGATCAGCCCCAGCATTTT. It translates to CASRPWTETDQPQHF. The V call is TRBV6-1, the J call TRBJ1-5, with unresolved D. CDR1 is MNHNS, CDR2 SASEGT, per germline. This CDR3 spans 15 amino acids. The V end lost 6 bases, the J end lost 5 bases, and 17 bases lay between the germline ends.

The chain employs TRBV28 and TRBJ2-7; TRBD2 matches 12 bases. Germline trimming cut 6 bases from V and 3 bases from J; bases unmatched to any gene: 3. The CDR3 is made up of 14 amino acids. Germline CDR1 and CDR2: MDHEN and SYDVKM. CDR3: CASSTSGRYYEQYF. The DNA of the CDR3 is TGTGCCAGCAGCACTAGCGGGAGGTACTACGAGCAGTACTTC.

This clonotype showed up just a few times. The rearrangement links TRBV7-9 to TRBJ1-1; the D is unclear. With 2 bases removed from V and 6 bases from J, the gap between germline ends came to 22 bases. Germline values: CDR1 SEHNR, CDR2 FQNEAQ (reference sequence). The CDR3 is made up of 17 amino acids. The CDR3 DNA is TGTGCCAGCAGCTTAAAGGTTGCTCGACTGGGTAGGGCTGAAGCTTTCTTT. Its translation: CASSLKVARLGRAEAFF.

This clonotype was observed a handful of times. The V call is TRBV20-1, the J call TRBJ2-4; no firm D call. Germline values: CDR1 DFQATT, CDR2 SNEGSKA (reference sequence). The CDR3 runs to 15 residues. The V and J ends lost 5 bases and 1 base respectively, with 15 bases between them. The CDR3 sequence: CSAHDASRAKNIQYF. The CDR3 DNA is TGCAGTGCTCACGACGCTTCGCGGGCCAAAAACATTCAGTACTTC.

The rearrangement joins TRBV5-1 to TRBJ2-7; unclear D gene. CDR1 and CDR2 from the germline V gene are SGHRS and YFSETQ. With 0 bases removed from V and 2 bases from J, the gap between germline ends came to 12 bases. The CDR3 length is 15 residues. The CDR3 region has the DNA TGCGCCAGCAGCTTGGAAGTGGGTTTAGCCTACGAGCAGTACTTC. Its protein product is CASSLEVGLAYEQYF.

This clonotype has more than one count but fewer than ten. The chain couples TRBV20-1 to TRBJ2-1; D might be TRBD2 (6 bases). Germline loops: CDR1 DFQATT, CDR2 SNEGSKA (reference sequence). The CDR3 extends over 11 amino acids. Trimming took off 0 bases at V and 15 bases at J, with 12 bases between the two ends. CDR3 sequence (DNA): TGCAGTGCTAGAGATCAAGTGGGAGGGTTCTTC. Translated, it gives CSARDQVGGFF.

The chain recombines TRBV7-9 with TRBJ1-3, with TRBD1 identical over 7 bases. V lost 5 bases, J lost 0 bases, and 4 bases stayed unmatched. Germline lookup yields CDR1 SEHNR and CDR2 FQNEAQ (reference sequence). The CDR3 runs to 15 residues. The chain's CDR3 is CASSPDRASGNTIYF. Written as DNA, the CDR3 is TGTGCCAGCAGCCCCGACAGGGCCTCTGGAAACACCATATATTTT.